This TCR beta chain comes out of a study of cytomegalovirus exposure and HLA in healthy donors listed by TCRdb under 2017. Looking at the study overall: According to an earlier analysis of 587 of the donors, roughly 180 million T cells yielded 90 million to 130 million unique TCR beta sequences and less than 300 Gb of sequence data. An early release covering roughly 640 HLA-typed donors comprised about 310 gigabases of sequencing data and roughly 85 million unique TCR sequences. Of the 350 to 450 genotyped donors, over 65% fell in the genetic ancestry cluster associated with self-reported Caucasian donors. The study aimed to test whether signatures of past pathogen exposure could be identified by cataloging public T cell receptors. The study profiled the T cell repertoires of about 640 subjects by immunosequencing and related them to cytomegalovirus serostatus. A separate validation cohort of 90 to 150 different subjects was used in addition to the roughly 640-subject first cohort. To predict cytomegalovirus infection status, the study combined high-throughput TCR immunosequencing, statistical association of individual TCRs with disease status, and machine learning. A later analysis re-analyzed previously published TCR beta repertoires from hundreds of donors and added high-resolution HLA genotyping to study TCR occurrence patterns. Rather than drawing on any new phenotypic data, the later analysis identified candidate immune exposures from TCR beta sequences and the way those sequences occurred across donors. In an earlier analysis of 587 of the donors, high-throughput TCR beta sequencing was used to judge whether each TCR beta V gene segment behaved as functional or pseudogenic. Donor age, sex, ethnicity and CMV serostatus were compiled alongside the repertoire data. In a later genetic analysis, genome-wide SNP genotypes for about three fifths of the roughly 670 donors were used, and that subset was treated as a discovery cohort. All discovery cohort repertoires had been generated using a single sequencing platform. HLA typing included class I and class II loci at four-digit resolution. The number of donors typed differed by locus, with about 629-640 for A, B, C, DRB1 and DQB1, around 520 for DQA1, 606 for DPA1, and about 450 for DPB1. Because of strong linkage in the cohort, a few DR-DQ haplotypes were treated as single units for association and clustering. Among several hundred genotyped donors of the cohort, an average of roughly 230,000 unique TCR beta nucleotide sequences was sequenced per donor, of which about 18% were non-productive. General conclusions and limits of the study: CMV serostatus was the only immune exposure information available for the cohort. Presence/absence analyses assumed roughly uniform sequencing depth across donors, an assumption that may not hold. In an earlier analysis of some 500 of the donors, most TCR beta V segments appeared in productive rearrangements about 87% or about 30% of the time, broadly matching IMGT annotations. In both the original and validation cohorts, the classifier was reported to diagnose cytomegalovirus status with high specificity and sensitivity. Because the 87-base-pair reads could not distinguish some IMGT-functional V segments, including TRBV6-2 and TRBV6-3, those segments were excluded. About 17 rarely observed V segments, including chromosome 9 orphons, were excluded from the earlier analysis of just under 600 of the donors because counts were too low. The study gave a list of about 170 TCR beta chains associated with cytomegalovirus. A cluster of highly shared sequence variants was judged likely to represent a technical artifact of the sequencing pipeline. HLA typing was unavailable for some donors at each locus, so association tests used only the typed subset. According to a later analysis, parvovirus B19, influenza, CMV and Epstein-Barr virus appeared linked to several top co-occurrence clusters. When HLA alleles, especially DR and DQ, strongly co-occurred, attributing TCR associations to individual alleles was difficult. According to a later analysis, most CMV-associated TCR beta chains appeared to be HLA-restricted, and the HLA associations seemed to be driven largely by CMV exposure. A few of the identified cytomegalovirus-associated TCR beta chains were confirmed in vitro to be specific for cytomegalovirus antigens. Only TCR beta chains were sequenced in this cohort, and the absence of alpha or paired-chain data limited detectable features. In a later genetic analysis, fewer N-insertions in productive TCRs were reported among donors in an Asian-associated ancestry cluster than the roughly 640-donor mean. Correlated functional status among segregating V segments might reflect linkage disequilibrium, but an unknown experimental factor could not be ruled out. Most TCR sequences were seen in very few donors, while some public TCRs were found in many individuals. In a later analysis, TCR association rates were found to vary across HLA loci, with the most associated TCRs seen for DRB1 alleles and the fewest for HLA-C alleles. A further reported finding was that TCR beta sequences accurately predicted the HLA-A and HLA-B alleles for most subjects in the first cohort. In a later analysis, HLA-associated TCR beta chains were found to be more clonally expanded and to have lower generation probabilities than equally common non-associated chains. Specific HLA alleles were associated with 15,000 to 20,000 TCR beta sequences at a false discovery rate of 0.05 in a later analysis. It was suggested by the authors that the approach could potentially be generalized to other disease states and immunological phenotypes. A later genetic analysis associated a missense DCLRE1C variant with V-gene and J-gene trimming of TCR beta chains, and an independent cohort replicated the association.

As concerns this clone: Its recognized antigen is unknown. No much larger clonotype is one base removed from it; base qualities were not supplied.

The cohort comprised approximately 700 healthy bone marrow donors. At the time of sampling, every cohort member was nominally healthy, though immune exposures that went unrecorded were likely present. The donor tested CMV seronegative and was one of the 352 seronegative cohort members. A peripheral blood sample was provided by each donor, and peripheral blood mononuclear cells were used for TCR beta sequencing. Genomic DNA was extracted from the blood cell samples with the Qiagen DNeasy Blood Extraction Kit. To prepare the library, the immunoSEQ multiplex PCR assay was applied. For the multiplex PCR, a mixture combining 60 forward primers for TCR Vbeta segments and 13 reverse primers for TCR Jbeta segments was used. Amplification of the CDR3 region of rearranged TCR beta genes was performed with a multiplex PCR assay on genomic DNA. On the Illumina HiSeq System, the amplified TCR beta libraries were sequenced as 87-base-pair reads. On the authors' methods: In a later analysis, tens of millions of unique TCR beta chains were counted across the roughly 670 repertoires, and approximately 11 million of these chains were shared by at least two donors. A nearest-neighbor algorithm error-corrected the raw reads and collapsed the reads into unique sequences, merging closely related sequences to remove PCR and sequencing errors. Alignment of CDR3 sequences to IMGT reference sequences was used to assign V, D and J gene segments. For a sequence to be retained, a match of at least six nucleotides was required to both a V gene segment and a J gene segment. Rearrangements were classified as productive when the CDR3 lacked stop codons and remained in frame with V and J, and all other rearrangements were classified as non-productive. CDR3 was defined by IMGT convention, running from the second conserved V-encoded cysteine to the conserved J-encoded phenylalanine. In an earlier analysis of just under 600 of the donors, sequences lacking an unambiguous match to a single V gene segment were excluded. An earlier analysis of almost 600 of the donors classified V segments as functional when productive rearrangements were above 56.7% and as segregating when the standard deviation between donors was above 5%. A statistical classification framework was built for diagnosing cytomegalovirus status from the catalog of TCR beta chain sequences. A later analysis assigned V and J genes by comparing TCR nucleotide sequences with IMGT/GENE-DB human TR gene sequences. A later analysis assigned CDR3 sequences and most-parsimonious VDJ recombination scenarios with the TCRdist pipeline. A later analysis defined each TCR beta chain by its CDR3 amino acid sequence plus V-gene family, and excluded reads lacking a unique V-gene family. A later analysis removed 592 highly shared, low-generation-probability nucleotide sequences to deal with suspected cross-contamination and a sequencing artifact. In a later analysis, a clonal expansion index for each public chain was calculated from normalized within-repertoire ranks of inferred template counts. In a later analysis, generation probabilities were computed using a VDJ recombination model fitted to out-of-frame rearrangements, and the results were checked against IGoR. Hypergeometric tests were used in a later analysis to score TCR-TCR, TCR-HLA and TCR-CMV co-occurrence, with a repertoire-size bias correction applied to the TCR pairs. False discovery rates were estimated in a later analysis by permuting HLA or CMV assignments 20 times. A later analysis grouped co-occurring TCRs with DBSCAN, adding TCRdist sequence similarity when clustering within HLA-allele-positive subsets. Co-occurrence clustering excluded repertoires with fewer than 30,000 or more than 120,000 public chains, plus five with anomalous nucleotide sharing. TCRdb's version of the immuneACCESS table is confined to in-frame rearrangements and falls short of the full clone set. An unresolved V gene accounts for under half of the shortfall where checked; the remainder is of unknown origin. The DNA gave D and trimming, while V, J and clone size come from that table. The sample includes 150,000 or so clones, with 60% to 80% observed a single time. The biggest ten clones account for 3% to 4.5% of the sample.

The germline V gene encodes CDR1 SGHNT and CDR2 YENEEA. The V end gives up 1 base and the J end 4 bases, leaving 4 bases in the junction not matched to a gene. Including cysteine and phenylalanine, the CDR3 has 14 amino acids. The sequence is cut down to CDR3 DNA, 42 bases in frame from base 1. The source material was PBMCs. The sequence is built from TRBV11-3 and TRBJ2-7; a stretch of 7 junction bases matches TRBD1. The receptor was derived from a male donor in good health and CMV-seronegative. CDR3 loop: CASSLAPGGYEQYF. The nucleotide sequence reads TGTGCCAGCAGCTTAGCGCCAGGGGGTTACGAGCAGTACTTC.